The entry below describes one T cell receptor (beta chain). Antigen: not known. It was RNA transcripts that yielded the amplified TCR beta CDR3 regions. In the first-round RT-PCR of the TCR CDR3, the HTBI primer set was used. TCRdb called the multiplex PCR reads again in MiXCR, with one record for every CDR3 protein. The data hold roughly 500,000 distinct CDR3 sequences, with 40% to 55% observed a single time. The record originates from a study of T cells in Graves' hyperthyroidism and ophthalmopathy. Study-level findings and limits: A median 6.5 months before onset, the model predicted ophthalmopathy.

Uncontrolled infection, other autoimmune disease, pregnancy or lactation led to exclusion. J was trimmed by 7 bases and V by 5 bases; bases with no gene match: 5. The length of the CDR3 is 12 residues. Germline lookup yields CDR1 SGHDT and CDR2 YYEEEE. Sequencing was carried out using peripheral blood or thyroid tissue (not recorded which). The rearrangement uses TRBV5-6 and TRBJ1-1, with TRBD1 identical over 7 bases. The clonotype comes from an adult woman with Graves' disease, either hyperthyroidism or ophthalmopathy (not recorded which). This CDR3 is CASRQRDSEAFF. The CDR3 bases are TGTGCCAGCAGGCAACGGGACAGTGAAGCTTTCTTT.